A selection of T cell receptor beta chains follows, all from one sample in a study of T cells in Graves' hyperthyroidism and ophthalmopathy. TCRdb recomputed calls from the multiplex PCR reads with MiXCR, one row per CDR3 protein. The profile shows fewer than 700,000 distinct CDR3 sequences, 15% to 20% of them singletons. Material for sequencing was blood. These receptors were obtained from a woman aged 25-40 years with Graves' hyperthyroidism. Both conserved end residues are part of each CDR3. The order of the fields is V gene, J gene, CDR3 protein.

>TRBV28|TRBJ1-2
CASSLTTRQGKDGYTF
>TRBV28|TRBJ2-1
CASSSLLAGSYNEQFF
>TRBV29-1|TRBJ2-1
CSLPGTPYHEQFF
>TRBV28|TRBJ2-3
CASSFRQGPNTDTQYF
>TRBV6-1|TRBJ2-7
CASSPQGGQGRYEQYF
>TRBV9|TRBJ1-2
CASSATGENYGYTF
>TRBV30|TRBJ2-1
CAWSVAGAMVQFF
>TRBV29-1|TRBJ2-1
CSVGLAGRGEQFF
>TRBV19|TRBJ1-5
CASSPARGQVGDQPQHF
>TRBV5-1|TRBJ2-1
CASSFQAGVGNEQFF
>TRBV13|TRBJ2-1
CASSFRTSPNEQFF
>TRBV5-1|TRBJ1-5
CASRRDRGPYQPQHF
>TRBV6-1|TRBJ2-2
CASSSSGLTGELFF
>TRBV28|TRBJ1-2
CASSSSVADGYTF
>TRBV6-1|TRBJ2-3
CASNRQDPRTDTQYF
>TRBV28|TRBJ2-5
CASSSSPPGGQKYF
>TRBV11-2|TRBJ1-1
CASSQKGTVNTEAFF
>TRBV6-1|TRBJ2-1
CASSTPGLAGDEQFF
>TRBV29-1|TRBJ2-1
CSVGFGNEQFF
>TRBV27|TRBJ2-7
CASSSTGGNSYEQYF
>TRBV7-3|TRBJ2-1
CASSSENLLTGAGNEQFF
>TRBV2|TRBJ2-7
CASSLERTGNYEQYF
>TRBV19|TRBJ2-1
CASSTVDTLDREKSEQFF
>TRBV19|TRBJ2-2
CASRGQGASNTGELFF
>TRBV24-1|TRBJ2-5
CATSDLGLAGVGEETQYF
>TRBV12-3/TRBV12-4|TRBJ1-5
CASRPSGGNQPQHF
>TRBV28|TRBJ2-3
CASSSPRDRGGSDTQYF
>TRBV20-1|TRBJ2-1
CSARMGSSYNEQFF
>TRBV7-9|TRBJ2-7
CASSPDRGLISYEQYF
>TRBV10-2|TRBJ2-6
CASKAPGANVLTF
>TRBV7-9|TRBJ2-2
CASSHLRPRGQGGELFF